This T cell receptor beta chain was recorded in a study of blood T cell repertoires in COVID-19. Study at large: Sites across the United States, Italy and Spain contributed samples from acute and convalescent COVID-19.

The study recruited people aged about 18 to 90 years across around 24 US areas. Donors were grouped by their self-reported clinical history. Source study methods: Estimated nucleated cell counts came from reference gene primer amplification. The method was immunoSEQ multiplex PCR; TCRdb's version includes in-frame clones alone and lacks a portion of them. From that table come the V and J calls and clone size; the DNA was used to work out D and trimming. The sample carries about 190,000 clones, around 82% recorded once. The sequencing sample was made of PBMCs or T cells enriched from blood (not recorded which). The origin of this receptor is a woman aged 45-65 years with acute COVID-19.

The DNA for the CDR3 is TGTGCCAGCAGTTACCTCCTACAGGCAGGGTCACCCCTCCACTTT. Translated, it gives CASSYLLQAGSPLHF. The chain links TRBV27 to TRBJ1-6; TRBD1 might be the D (5 bases). In germline, CDR1 is MNHEY, CDR2 SMNVEV (reference sequence). Trimming removed 4 bases from V and 10 bases from J, with 17 bases in between. The CDR3 is 15 amino acids.